This TCR beta chain was found in a study of post-analysis software for immune sequencing data. Study at large: Recorded subtypes: relapsing-remitting, secondary progressive, progressive-relapsing; some patients unannotated.

Note on this clonotype: Its antigen is undetermined.

Germline V CDR1 and CDR2: SGHTA, FQGNSA. The CDR3 spans 15 residues. The V end lost 3 bases, the J end lost 3 bases, and 12 bases lay between the germline ends. Prepared libraries of TCR beta cDNA carried unique molecular identifiers. Once about 0.85 to 10 million T cells were used, approximately 470,000 cDNA molecules resulted. In TCRdb, the PCR reads were re-called with MiXCR into one record per CDR3 protein. Of 150,000 to 200,000 distinct CDR3 sequences in the sample, about 32% are singletons; the top ten hold approximately 1.5%. Overall study findings and caveats: Patients had higher frequencies than controls of a handful of TRBV segments, including TRBV5-6, TRBV5-1 and TRBV20-1. For normalized Chao1 diversity, multiple sclerosis patients scored significantly lower than controls did.

The receptor's source is a girl under 18 with multiple sclerosis. The genes are TRBV7-2 and TRBJ2-1; a possible D gene is TRBD1 (5 bases). The sample taken for sequencing was blood. CDR3 in DNA: TGTGCCAGCAGCTTCGCAGGGCGGAACTACAATGAGCAGTTCTTC. This encodes CASSFAGRNYNEQFF.